Detailed here is one TCR beta chain. Antigen: not known. Documented time point: after dendritic cell vaccination, including at tumor progression/relapse. The primer mix had 60 V beta and 13 J beta primers. Method: immunoSEQ multiplex PCR; TCRdb's copy keeps in-frame clones and lacks some. The sample has approximately 85,000 clones; less than 85% are singletons. The sample belongs to a study of glioma-infiltrating T cells after dendritic cell vaccination. Overall study: Patients had newly diagnosed or recurrent glioblastoma and received dendritic cell vaccines.

Overall study results and limits: No direct clonality-survival link was found; a diverse polyclonal response may matter.

Source: blood, taken after dendritic cell vaccination. The sequence came from a human donor with glioblastoma.

The CDR3 bases are TGTGCCAGCAGCCCCTCGCCCCAGTCTGGGGCCAACGTCCTGACTTTC. This encodes CASSPSPQSGANVLTF. The V gene is TRBV28, the J gene TRBJ2-6; no clear D gene. This CDR3 contains 16 residues. Germline loops: CDR1 MDHEN, CDR2 SYDVKM. V gave up 6 bases and J gave up 1 base, with 13 bases separating them.